This T cell receptor (beta chain) was documented in a study of cytomegalovirus exposure and HLA in healthy donors. Primers for the PCR totalled 60 Vbeta and 13 Jbeta. Per the original methods: Approximately 78 million unique TCR beta chains, around 11 million of them shared, were counted by a later analysis. Repertoires were generated with immunoSEQ multiplex PCR, while TCRdb's copy carries only in-frame clones and drops some. The D gene and trimming were derived from the DNA, and the V and J assignments and clone size from that table. The sample shows 100,000 to 150,000 clones, roughly 86% of them seen only once. With regard to this clone: What it recognizes is unknown.

Trimming at V came to 6 bases and at J to 2 bases, leaving 1 base not matched to a gene. The CDR3 is made up of 12 amino acids. The germline gives CDR1 SQVTM, CDR2 ANQGSEA. Findings and limits, study-wide: HLA alleles were associated with fewer than 20,000 TCR beta sequences in a later analysis at 0.05 false discovery rate. About 87% or about 30% of the time was how often most TCR beta V segments were productive, according to an earlier analysis.

The sequence came from a man aged 18 to 29 in good health and CMV-seronegative. Sequenced sample: PBMCs. The genes are TRBV29-1 and TRBJ1-2; 9 nucleotides align to TRBD1. The CDR3 DNA reads as TGCAGCGTCGGACAGGGGAACTATGGCTACACCTTC. As protein: CSVGQGNYGYTF.